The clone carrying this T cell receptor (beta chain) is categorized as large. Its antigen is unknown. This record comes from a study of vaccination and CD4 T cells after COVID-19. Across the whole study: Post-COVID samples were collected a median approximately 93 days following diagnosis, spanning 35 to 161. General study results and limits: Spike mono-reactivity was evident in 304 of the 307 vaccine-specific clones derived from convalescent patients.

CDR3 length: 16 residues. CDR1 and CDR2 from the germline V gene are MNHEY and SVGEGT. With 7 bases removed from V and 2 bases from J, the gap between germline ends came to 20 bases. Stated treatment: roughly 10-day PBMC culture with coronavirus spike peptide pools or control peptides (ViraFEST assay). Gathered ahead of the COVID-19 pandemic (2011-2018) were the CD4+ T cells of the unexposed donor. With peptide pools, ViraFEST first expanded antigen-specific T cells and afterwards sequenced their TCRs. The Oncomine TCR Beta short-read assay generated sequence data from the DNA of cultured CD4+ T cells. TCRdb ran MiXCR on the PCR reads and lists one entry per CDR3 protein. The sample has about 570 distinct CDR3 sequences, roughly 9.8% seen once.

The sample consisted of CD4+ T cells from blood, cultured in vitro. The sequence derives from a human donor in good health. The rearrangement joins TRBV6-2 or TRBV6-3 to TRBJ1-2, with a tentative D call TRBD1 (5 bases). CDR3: CASTPHPQASNYGYTF. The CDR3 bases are TGTGCCAGCACCCCCCATCCACAGGCGTCAAACTATGGCTACACCTTC.